There are many counts of the clone carrying this T cell receptor beta chain. As it was prepared, the TCRbeta library received unique molecular identifiers. Each CDR3 protein is one row after TCRdb ran MiXCR on the PCR reads. The top ten clones hold about 6% of a sample with approximately 490,000 distinct CDR3 sequences, approximately 13% of them seen once. The record originates from a study of T-cell reconstitution after alpha-beta-depleted transplantation in children. Material: PBMCs from the stem cell graft donor, obtained from the stem cell graft. The TCR was taken from a human donor who donated a stem cell graft to a child with combined immunodeficiency.

The CDR3 sequence is CASSLAQDPYNEQFF. The DNA of the CDR3 is TGTGCCAGCAGCTTGGCACAGGACCCTTACAATGAGCAGTTCTTC. This sequence joins TRBV5-6 and TRBJ2-1, with D possibly matching TRBD1 (5 bases). Looked up from germline, CDR1 is SGHDT and CDR2 is YYEEEE. This CDR3 is 15 amino acids long. The ends were cut back, 0 bases at V and 4 bases at J, with 11 bases in the middle.